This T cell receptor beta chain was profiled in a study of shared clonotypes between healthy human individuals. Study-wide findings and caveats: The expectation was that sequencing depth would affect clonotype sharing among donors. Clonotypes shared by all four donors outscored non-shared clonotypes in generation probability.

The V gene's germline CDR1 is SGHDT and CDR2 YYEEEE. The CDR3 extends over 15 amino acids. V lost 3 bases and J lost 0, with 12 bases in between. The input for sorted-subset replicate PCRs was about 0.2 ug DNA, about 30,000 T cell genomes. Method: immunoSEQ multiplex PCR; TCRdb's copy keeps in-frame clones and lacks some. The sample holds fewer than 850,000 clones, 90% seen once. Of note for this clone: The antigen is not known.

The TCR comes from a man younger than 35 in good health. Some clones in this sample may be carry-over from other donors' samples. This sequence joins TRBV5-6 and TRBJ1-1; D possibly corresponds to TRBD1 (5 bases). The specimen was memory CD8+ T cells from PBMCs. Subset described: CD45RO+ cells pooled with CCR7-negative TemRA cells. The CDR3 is CASSWGDGMNTEAFF. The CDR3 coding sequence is TGTGCCAGCAGCTGGGGGGACGGAATGAACACTGAAGCTTTCTTT.